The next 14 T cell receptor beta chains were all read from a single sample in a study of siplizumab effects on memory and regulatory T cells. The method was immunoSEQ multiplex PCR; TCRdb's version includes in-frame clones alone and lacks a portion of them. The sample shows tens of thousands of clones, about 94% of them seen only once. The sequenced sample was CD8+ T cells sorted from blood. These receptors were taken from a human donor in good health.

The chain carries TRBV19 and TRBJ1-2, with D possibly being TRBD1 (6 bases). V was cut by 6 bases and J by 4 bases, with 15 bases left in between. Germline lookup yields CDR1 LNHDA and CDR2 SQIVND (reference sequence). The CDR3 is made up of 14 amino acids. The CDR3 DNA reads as TGTGCCAGTAGCTACACGGACAGACCCTATGGCTACACCTTC. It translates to CASSYTDRPYGYTF.

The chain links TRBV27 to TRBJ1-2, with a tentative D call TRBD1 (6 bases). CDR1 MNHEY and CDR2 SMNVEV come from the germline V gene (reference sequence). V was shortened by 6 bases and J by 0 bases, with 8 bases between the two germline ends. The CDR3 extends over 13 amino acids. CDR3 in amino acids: CASRTGPNYGYTF. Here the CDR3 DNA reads TGTGCCAGCAGAACAGGGCCTAACTATGGCTACACCTTC.

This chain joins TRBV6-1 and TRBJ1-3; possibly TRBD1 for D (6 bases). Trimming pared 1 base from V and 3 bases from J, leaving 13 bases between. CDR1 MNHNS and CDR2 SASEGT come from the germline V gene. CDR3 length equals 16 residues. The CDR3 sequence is CASSEEKTGVGNTIYF. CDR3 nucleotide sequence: TGTGCCAGCAGTGAAGAAAAGACAGGAGTTGGAAACACCATATATTTT.

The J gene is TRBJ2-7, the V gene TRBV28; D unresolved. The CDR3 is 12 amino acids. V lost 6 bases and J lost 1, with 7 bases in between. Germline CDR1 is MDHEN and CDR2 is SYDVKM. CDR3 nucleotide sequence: TGTGCCAGCAGCCCGGAATCCTACGAGCAGTACTTC. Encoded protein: CASSPESYEQYF.

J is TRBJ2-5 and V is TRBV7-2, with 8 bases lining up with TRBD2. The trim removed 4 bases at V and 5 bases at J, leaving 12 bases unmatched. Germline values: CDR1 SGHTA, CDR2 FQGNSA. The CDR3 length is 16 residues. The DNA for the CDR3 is TGTGCCAGCAGCTCGCCCGGGACTAGTGAGGTCGAGACCCAGTACTTC. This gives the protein CASSSPGTSEVETQYF.

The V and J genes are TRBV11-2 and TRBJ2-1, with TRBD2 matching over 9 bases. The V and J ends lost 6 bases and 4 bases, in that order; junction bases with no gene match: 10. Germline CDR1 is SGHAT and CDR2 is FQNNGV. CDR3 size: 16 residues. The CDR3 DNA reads TGTGCCAGCAGTTATACCCTAGCGGGATTATACAATGAGCAGTTCTTC. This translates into CASSYTLAGLYNEQFF.

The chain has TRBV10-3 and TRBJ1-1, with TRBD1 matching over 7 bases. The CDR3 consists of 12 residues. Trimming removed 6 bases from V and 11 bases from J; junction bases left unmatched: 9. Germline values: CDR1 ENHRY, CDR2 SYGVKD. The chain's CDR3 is CAIRRPGQIAFF. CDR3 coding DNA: TGTGCCATCAGACGACCGGGACAGATCGCTTTCTTT.

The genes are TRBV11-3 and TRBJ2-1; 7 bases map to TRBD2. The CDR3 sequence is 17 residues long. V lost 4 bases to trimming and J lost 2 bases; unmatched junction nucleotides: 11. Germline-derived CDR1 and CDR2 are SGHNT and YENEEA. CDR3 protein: CASSWGPGLAAYNEQFF. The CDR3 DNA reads TGTGCCAGCAGCTGGGGTCCCGGGCTAGCGGCCTACAATGAGCAGTTCTTC.

In DNA, the CDR3 is TGTGCCAGCAGTTACGGGGGGAGATACTACAATGAGCAGTTCTTC. Protein sequence: CASSYGGRYYNEQFF. The rearrangement uses TRBV6-5 and TRBJ2-1; D perhaps matches TRBD2 (6 bases). The V gene lost 2 bases and the J gene lost 3 bases, with 11 bases spanning the gap. The germline V gene encodes CDR1 MNHEY and CDR2 SVGAGI. The length of the CDR3 is 15 residues.

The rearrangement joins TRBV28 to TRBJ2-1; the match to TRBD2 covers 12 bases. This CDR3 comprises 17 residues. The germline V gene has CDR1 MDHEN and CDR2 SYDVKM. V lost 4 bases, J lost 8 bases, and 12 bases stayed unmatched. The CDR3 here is CASSSRLAGERVDEQFF. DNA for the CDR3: TGTGCCAGCAGTTCCCGACTAGCGGGAGAAAGAGTCGATGAGCAGTTCTTC.

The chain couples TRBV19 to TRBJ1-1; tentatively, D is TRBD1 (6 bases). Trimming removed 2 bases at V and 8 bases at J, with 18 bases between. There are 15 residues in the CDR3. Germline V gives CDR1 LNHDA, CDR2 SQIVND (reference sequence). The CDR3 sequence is CASSIRLQDSSEAFF. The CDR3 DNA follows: TGTGCCAGTAGTATACGACTCCAGGACAGCTCCGAAGCTTTCTTT.

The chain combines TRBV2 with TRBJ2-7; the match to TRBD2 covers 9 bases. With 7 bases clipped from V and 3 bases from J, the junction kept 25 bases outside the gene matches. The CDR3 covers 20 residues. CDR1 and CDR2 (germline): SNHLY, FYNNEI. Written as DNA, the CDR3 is TGTGCCAGCAAAAAACTTAATATTGGAGCGGGAGGTGATTCCCTCTACGAGCAGTACTTC. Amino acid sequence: CASKKLNIGAGGDSLYEQYF.

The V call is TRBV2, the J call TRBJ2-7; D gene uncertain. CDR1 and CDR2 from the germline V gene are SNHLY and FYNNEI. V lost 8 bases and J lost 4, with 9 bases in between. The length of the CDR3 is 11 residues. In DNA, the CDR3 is TGTGCCAGCTCCTTTACATACGAGCAGTACTTC. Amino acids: CASSFTYEQYF.

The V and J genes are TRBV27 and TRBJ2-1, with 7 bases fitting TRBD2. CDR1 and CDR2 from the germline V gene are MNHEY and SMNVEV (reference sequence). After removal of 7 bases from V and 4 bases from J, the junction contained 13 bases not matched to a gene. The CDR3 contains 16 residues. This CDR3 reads CASTTGGLGYYNEQFF. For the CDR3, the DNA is TGTGCCAGCACCACCGGTGGACTAGGCTATTACAATGAGCAGTTCTTC.